This TCR beta chain was obtained from a study of tumor-infiltrating lymphocytes in primary liver carcinoma. From unsorted bulk tissue weighing roughly 17-34 mg, DNA and RNA were co-extracted. Production of TCR beta cDNA used 500 ng total RNA together with a constant-region primer. For TCR beta, libraries were produced by three nested multiplex PCR rounds using slightly modified ARM-PCR. TCRdb recomputed calls from the multiplex PCR reads with MiXCR, one row per CDR3 protein. The sample yields around 47,000 distinct CDR3 sequences, approximately 70% seen once. About this clonotype itself: At one of its ends the junction is not consistent with the germline gene, which may arise from a read error.

The sequencing input was liver tumor tissue from sampling region 2. This sample's subset: tumor region T2, inferior pole. The clonotype originates from a man aged 35-49 years with primary liver carcinoma and hepatitis B virus infection.

The CDR3 spells CASSSSSKQWPRDEQYF. In nucleotides, the CDR3 is TGTGCTAGCAGTTCCTCGTCGAAGCAGTGGCCTAGGGACGAGCAGTACTTC. J is TRBJ2-7 and V is TRBV6-6; D call uncertain. Germline CDR1 MNHNY, CDR2 SVGAGI (reference sequence). The CDR3 is 17 residues long.